The 30 T cell receptor beta chains given below trace back to one sample, sequenced in a study of CD8 T cells in Susac syndrome. A quantity of about 0.5 to 1 ug RNA underwent reverse transcription using random hexamers. One entry per CDR3 protein, called by TCRdb with MiXCR from the immunoSEQ multiplex PCR reads. The repertoire holds some 300,000 distinct CDR3 sequences, with approximately 90% as singletons. Sample: CD8+ T cells from PBMCs. The receptor set was obtained from a human donor with multiple sclerosis.

This clonotype was detected once. The chain couples TRBV4-1 to TRBJ1-1; the D is unclear. V gave up 7 bases and J gave up 1 base, with 13 bases separating them. This CDR3 comprises 14 residues. The germline V gene has CDR1 MGHRA and CDR2 YSYEKL. This CDR3 is CASNWGGPNTEAFF. The DNA of the CDR3 is TGCGCCAGCAATTGGGGAGGGCCGAACACTGAAGCTTTCTTT.

The J gene is TRBJ1-4, the V gene TRBV2; D remains ambiguous. Trimming removed 6 bases at V and 2 bases at J, with 13 bases between. CDR3 length: 15 residues. The germline V gene has CDR1 SNHLY and CDR2 FYNNEI. CDR3 DNA sequence: TGTGCCAGCAGGGCAGTCTTCCCTACTAATGAAAAACTGTTTTTT. The encoded protein is CASRAVFPTNEKLFF.

The rearrangement uses TRBV30 and TRBJ2-5; 11 nucleotides match TRBD2. This CDR3 comprises 16 residues. Germline trimming cut 0 bases from V and 2 bases from J; bases unmatched to any gene: 5. Germline CDR1 reads GTSNPN; CDR2 reads SVGIG (reference sequence). The CDR3 nucleotides are TGTGCCTGGAGTGTTAAGACTAGCGGGGTACAAGAGACCCAGTACTTC. This codes for CAWSVKTSGVQETQYF. Filled out from reference TRBV30 and TRBJ2-5, the complete variable domain reads SQTIHQWPATLVQPVGSPLSLECTVEGTSNPNLYWYRQAAGRGLQLLFYSVGIGQISSEVPQNLSASRPQDRQFILSSKKLLLSDSGFYLCAWSVKTSGVQETQYFGPGTRLLVL.

CDR3 loop: CASSWTGGNYEQYF. DNA for the CDR3: TGTGCCAGCAGTTGGACAGGGGGTAATTACGAGCAGTACTTC. This chain links TRBV27 with TRBJ2-7, with 10 nucleotides matching TRBD1. The length of the CDR3 is 14 residues. Germline CDR1 and CDR2: MNHEY and SMNVEV (reference sequence). The J segment lost 4 bases and the V segment lost 4 bases, leaving 4 bases of the junction unmatched.

The DNA for the CDR3 is TGTGCCAGTAGTGATTCAGGGGCGAGTGAAGCTTTCTTT. Residues: CASSDSGASEAFF. The chain has TRBV19 and TRBJ1-1, with a weak D call TRBD1 (6 bases). From germline, CDR1 is LNHDA and CDR2 SQIVND (reference sequence). V lost 5 bases to trimming and J lost 7 bases, with 14 bases between them. This CDR3 has 13 residues.

The genes are TRBV5-5 and TRBJ2-7; no clear D. The CDR3 spans 15 residues. Trimming pared 0 bases from V and 0 bases from J, leaving 10 bases between. Germline lookup yields CDR1 SGHKS and CDR2 YYEKEE (reference sequence). CDR3 in DNA: TGTGCCAGCAGCTTGGGGCAGGACCGCTCCTACGAGCAGTACTTC. Translating it yields CASSLGQDRSYEQYF.

This chain connects TRBV27 to TRBJ2-7; 7 nucleotides line up with TRBD2. The CDR3 extends over 16 amino acids. Germline V CDR1 and CDR2: MNHEY, SMNVEV (reference sequence). Trimming removed 0 bases from V and 1 base from J; junction bases left unmatched: 6. The CDR3, as DNA: TGTGCCAGCAGTTTATCAGGACTAGTCGATTCCTACGAGCAGTACTTC. Translation: CASSLSGLVDSYEQYF.

The chain has TRBV9 and TRBJ2-5; tentatively, D is TRBD2 (5 bases). The length of the CDR3 is 15 residues. The V gene's germline CDR1 is SGDLS and CDR2 YYNGEE. Trimming took off 6 bases at V and 2 bases at J, with 17 bases between the two ends. DNA of the CDR3: TGTGCCAGCAACCTAGGAGGAGGAGTGCAAGAGACCCAGTACTTC. This encodes CASNLGGGVQETQYF.

The chain carries TRBV12-5 and TRBJ2-5; perhaps D is TRBD1 or TRBD2 (5 bases each). Germline lookup yields CDR1 LGHNT and CDR2 FRNRAP. V was pared by 2 bases and J by 5 bases, with 15 bases between. The CDR3 spans 15 residues. Here the CDR3 reads CASGLQGDVMETQYF. Here the CDR3 DNA reads TGTGCTAGTGGTTTGCAGGGAGATGTTATGGAGACCCAGTACTTC. The complete variable domain, with remaining parts taken from reference TRBV12-5 and TRBJ2-5, reads DARVTQTPRHKVTEMGQEVTMRCQPILGHNTVFWYRQTMMQGLELLAYFRNRAPLDDSGMPKDRFSAEMPDATLATLKIQPSEPRDSAVYFCASGLQGDVMETQYFGPGTRLLVL.

The genes are TRBV6-2 or TRBV6-3 and TRBJ1-1; D is ambiguous. Germline V gene lookup returns CDR1 MNHEY and CDR2 SVGEGT. Trimming left V 2 bases short and J 6 bases short, with 10 bases between. The CDR3 spans 13 residues. CDR3 DNA sequence: TGTGCCAGCAGTTACCCGTCCGCACCTGAAGCTTTCTTT. Its translation: CASSYPSAPEAFF.

CDR3 residues: CATGTIRTDTQYF. In DNA, the CDR3 is TGTGCCACCGGGACTATCCGCACAGATACGCAGTATTTT. The J gene is TRBJ2-3, the V gene TRBV15; 7 bases line up with TRBD2. Germline trimming cut 8 bases from V and 1 base from J; bases unmatched to any gene: 3. The CDR3 is 13 amino acids. The germline gives CDR1 LNHNV, CDR2 YYDKDF (reference sequence).

The rearrangement joins TRBV12-3 or TRBV12-4 to TRBJ1-6; unclear D gene. CDR3 length: 12 amino acids. Trimming left V 8 bases short and J 5 bases short, with 7 bases between. The CDR3 here is CASGNHNSPLHF. The CDR3 coding sequence is TGTGCCAGCGGGAACCATAATTCACCCCTCCACTTT.

This sequence joins TRBV4-2 and TRBJ2-7; 7 nucleotides agree with TRBD1. The junction had 7 bases not matched to a gene; V was cut back by 2 bases and J by 0 bases. CDR3 length: 16 residues. The germline gives CDR1 LGHNA, CDR2 YNFKEQ. In DNA form, the CDR3 reads TGTGCCAGCAGCCAACCCGACAGGGCGAGCTCCTACGAGCAGTACTTC. Its translation is CASSQPDRASSYEQYF.

The V and J genes are TRBV5-6 and TRBJ2-7; 11 bases agree with TRBD2. Losses at the gene ends were 1 base for V and 3 bases for J; bases not matched to a gene: 3. The CDR3 runs to 15 residues. From germline, CDR1 is SGHDT and CDR2 YYEEEE. CDR3 nucleotides: TGTGCCAGCAGCTTGACTAGCGGGAGCCTCTACGAGCAGTACTTC. Protein product: CASSLTSGSLYEQYF.

This chain uses TRBV7-9 with TRBJ2-7; D may be TRBD2 (5 bases). Germline V gene sequence: CDR1 SEHNR, CDR2 FQNEAQ (reference sequence). CDR3 size: 17 residues. Trimming removed 2 bases from V and 0 bases from J, with 17 bases in between. CDR3 in DNA: TGTGCCAGCAGCTTAAAGGGTGGCGGGCCAACCTCCTACGAGCAGTACTTC. It yields the protein CASSLKGGGPTSYEQYF.

This chain links TRBV28 with TRBJ2-7; no reliable D call. The V gene lost 7 bases and the J gene lost 6 bases, with 16 bases spanning the gap. The V gene's germline CDR1 is MDHEN and CDR2 SYDVKM. This CDR3 has 13 residues. Here the CDR3 DNA reads TGTGCCAGCAATCCATTGACCCCTGGCGAGCAGTACTTC. As protein: CASNPLTPGEQYF.

The genes are TRBV29-1 and TRBJ2-1; D possibly corresponds to TRBD2 (5 bases). The ends were cut back, 4 bases at V and 9 bases at J, with 19 bases in the middle. Germline assignment: CDR1 SQVTM and CDR2 ANQGSEA. The CDR3 length is 14 residues. The CDR3 DNA follows: TGCAGCGTTGGAAGCCCCCTCGGAAGCGGTGAGCAGTTCTTC. As protein: CSVGSPLGSGEQFF.

This sequence joins TRBV12-3 or TRBV12-4 and TRBJ2-1, with TRBD1 matching 11 bases. With V trimmed by 5 bases and J by 7 bases, 4 bases remained unmatched. The CDR3 totals 14 residues. The DNA of the CDR3 is TGTGCCAGCAGTCGGACAGGGGGCTTGAATGAGCAGTTCTTC. This sequence encodes CASSRTGGLNEQFF.

This clonotype has just a few counts. V is TRBV7-2 and J is TRBJ2-3; TRBD2 is a possible D gene (6 bases). V was pared by 5 bases and J by 2 bases, with 11 bases between. This CDR3 comprises 14 residues. CDR1 is SGHTA and CDR2 is FQGNSA in the germline V gene. The CDR3 coding sequence is TGTGCCAGCAGCCAAGGGCGGGACACAGATACGCAGTATTTT. Translating it yields CASSQGRDTDTQYF.

The chain uses TRBV7-9 and TRBJ1-2, with a weak D call TRBD1 (5 bases). Germline CDR1 reads SEHNR; CDR2 reads FQNEAQ (reference sequence). Trimming removed 4 bases at V and 8 bases at J, with 20 bases between. There are 15 residues in the CDR3. DNA of the CDR3: TGTGCCAGCAGCTCGCACGGTCCGGGGACGGGCGGCTACACCTTC. This sequence encodes CASSSHGPGTGGYTF. Together with reference TRBV7-9 and TRBJ1-2, the CDR3 gives the full variable domain: DTGVSQNPRHKITKRGQNVTFRCDPISEHNRLYWYRQTLGQGPEFLTYFQNEAQLEKSRLLSDRFSAERPKGSFSTLEIQRTEQGDSAMYLCASSSHGPGTGGYTFGSGTRLTVV.

This clonotype occurred once. This chain links TRBV30 with TRBJ1-1; D not resolved. Germline V gene sequence: CDR1 GTSNPN, CDR2 SVGIG (reference sequence). The length of the CDR3 is 13 residues. Trimming removed 1 base at V and 1 base at J, with 7 bases between. In DNA form, the CDR3 reads TGTGCCTGGAGTGAATGGGGGAACACTGAAGCTTTCTTT. This encodes CAWSEWGNTEAFF.

Comment on this clonotype: The junction departs from germline at one end; a sequencing error may be responsible. The chain carries TRBV5-4 and TRBJ2-5; possibly TRBD1 for D (6 bases). CDR3 size: 14 residues. Looked up from germline, CDR1 is SGHNT and CDR2 is YYREEE (reference sequence). The CDR3 sequence: CDSSWSGTQETQYF. CDR3 in DNA: TGTGACAGCAGCTGGTCGGGGACACAAGAGACCCAGTACTTC.

The chain employs TRBV5-6 and TRBJ2-3, with D maybe TRBD2 (6 bases). V was trimmed by 4 bases and J by 2 bases, leaving 14 bases between them. This CDR3 contains 15 residues. CDR1 SGHDT and CDR2 YYEEEE come from the germline V gene. The CDR3 spells CASSPHPGDTDTQYF. CDR3 in DNA: TGTGCCAGCAGCCCACACCCGGGAGACACAGATACGCAGTATTTT.

The genes are TRBV4-1 and TRBJ2-7, with 7 bases matching TRBD1. This CDR3 has 14 amino acids. CDR1 is MGHRA and CDR2 is YSYEKL in the germline V gene. Unmatched junction bases numbered 5, after V lost 3 bases and J lost 3 bases. The CDR3 loop is CASSQGRDSYEQYF. CDR3 bases: TGCGCCAGCAGCCAGGGAAGGGACAGCTACGAGCAGTACTTC.

The chain employs TRBV28 and TRBJ1-1; D is perhaps TRBD1 (5 bases). V lost 3 bases to trimming and J lost 3 bases, with 11 bases between them. The germline gives CDR1 MDHEN, CDR2 SYDVKM. This CDR3 has 14 amino acids. CDR3 coding DNA: TGTGCCAGCAGTTTTAGGGGCAGGTACACTGAAGCTTTCTTT. As protein: CASSFRGRYTEAFF.

The chain uses TRBV5-6 and TRBJ1-2; 7 nucleotides agree with TRBD1. This CDR3 contains 14 residues. The ends lost 1 base at V and 2 bases at J; junction bases unmatched: 2. Germline CDR1 SGHDT, CDR2 YYEEEE. The CDR3 sequence: CASSLSGQNYGYTF. Written as DNA, the CDR3 is TGTGCCAGCAGCTTGTCGGGACAGAACTATGGCTACACCTTC. Filled out from reference TRBV5-6 and TRBJ1-2, the complete variable domain reads DAGVTQSPTHLIKTRGQQVTLRCSPKSGHDTVSWYQQALGQGPQFIFQYYEEEERQRGNFPDRFSGHQFPNYSSELNVNALLLGDSALYLCASSLSGQNYGYTFGSGTRLTVV.

The V call is TRBV6-6, the J call TRBJ2-7; D not resolved. V lost 2 bases and J lost 7, with 15 bases in between. In germline, CDR1 is MNHNY, CDR2 SVGAGI (reference sequence). This CDR3 has 14 amino acids. The chain's CDR3 is CASSYQRDLGEQYF. The CDR3 DNA follows: TGTGCCAGCAGTTACCAGCGAGACCTTGGGGAGCAGTACTTC.

This rearrangement joins TRBV30 to TRBJ2-7; 9 bases agree with TRBD1. CDR1 GTSNPN and CDR2 SVGIG come from the germline V gene (reference sequence). The CDR3 extends over 15 amino acids. V was clipped by 5 bases and J by 3 bases; unmatched bases: 11. CDR3 amino acids: CAWGNRGQTVYEQYF. In DNA form, the CDR3 reads TGTGCCTGGGGGAACAGGGGGCAAACCGTCTACGAGCAGTACTTC. Filled out from reference TRBV30 and TRBJ2-7, the complete variable domain reads SQTIHQWPATLVQPVGSPLSLECTVEGTSNPNLYWYRQAAGRGLQLLFYSVGIGQISSEVPQNLSASRPQDRQFILSSKKLLLSDSGFYLCAWGNRGQTVYEQYFGPGTRLTVT.

J is TRBJ2-1 and V is TRBV7-2; 8 bases line up with TRBD2. The germline V gene has CDR1 SGHTA and CDR2 FQGNSA. Trimming at V came to 8 bases and at J to 7 bases, leaving 7 bases not matched to a gene. This CDR3 spans 13 amino acids. The CDR3 nucleotides are TGTGCCAGCGGGGCGGGGGGAGCAAATGAGCAGTTCTTC. Translated, it gives CASGAGGANEQFF.

The chain carries TRBV7-9 and TRBJ2-1; 8 bases agree with TRBD2. The CDR3 contains 15 residues. The ends lost 6 bases at V and 7 bases at J; junction bases unmatched: 11. Looked up from germline, CDR1 is SEHNR and CDR2 is FQNEAQ (reference sequence). The CDR3 loop reads CASSFLGVAGNEQFF. The CDR3 region has the DNA TGTGCCAGCAGTTTTCTTGGGGTAGCGGGGAATGAGCAGTTCTTC.